This T cell receptor beta chain was retrieved from a study of blood T cell repertoires in COVID-19. Study in general: COVID-19 samples from acute and convalescent phases originated in the United States, Italy and Spain. From T cells, B-cell-depleted T cells, or PBMCs came the material, which was cDNA or gDNA.

The V gene's germline CDR1 is WSHSY and CDR2 SAAADI. The length of the CDR3 is 14 residues. The V and J ends lost 7 bases and 8 bases respectively, with 17 bases between them. Seattle patients were enrolled while actively infected and followed longitudinally. Using immunoSEQ multiplex PCR, the repertoire was profiled, and TCRdb retains in-frame clones only, with some absent. This sample has approximately 500,000 clones, with roughly nine tenths found just once. The rearrangement joins TRBV10-2 to TRBJ2-2, with a possible D match to TRBD2 (5 bases). Sequenced material: peripheral blood. The TCR originated in a man between 18 and 35 years old with COVID-19, enrolled during active disease. CDR3 DNA sequence: TGCGCCAGCATCAGTTTTCGAGGGCTTGGGGAGCTGTTTTTT. It specifies CASISFRGLGELFF.